This TCR beta chain was obtained from a study of breast tumors, draining lymph nodes, adjacent tissues. Using its own MiXCR run on the multiplex PCR reads, TCRdb lists one record per CDR3 protein. In the table there are under 70,000 distinct CDR3 sequences, less than 50% of which are singletons. Per germline, CDR1 SGHTA and CDR2 FQGNSA. CDR3 length: 14 residues. V was shortened by 5 bases and J by 5 bases, with 12 bases between the two germline ends. This clonotype was observed many times. What it recognizes is unknown. Broader study findings: Tumor and nontumor repertoires were significantly more similar in luminal-like than in basal-like breast cancer. Data fit most tumor T cells coming from lymph node, expanding in tumor. Tumor repertoires ranked between lymph nodes and nontumor tissue in diversity, with V and J gene preferences. The lymph node origin of tumor T cells was framed as consistent with a hypothesis, not demonstrated.

This clonotype was sampled from a female donor with breast cancer. Some clones in this sample may be carry-over from other donors' samples. Input material: breast tumor tissue. J is TRBJ2-2 and V is TRBV7-2; D is undetermined. CDR3 in amino acids: CASSPDGWTGELFF. The CDR3 nucleotides read TGTGCCAGCAGCCCAGACGGGTGGACCGGGGAGCTGTTTTTT.